The T cell receptor beta chain described here comes from a study of OX40 agonist ivuxolimab in advanced cancers. The study, taken as a whole, reports: Fewer expanded clones were found on average in CD4+ than in CD8+ T cells. Determination of antigen specificity was not performed for the expanded peripheral T cells. In the 0.1 to 3.0 mg/kg range, CD4+ and CD8+ blood T cells had expanded clonally by week 6.

This clone was seen just once. Its antigen is undetermined. CDR3 length: 15 amino acids. The germline gives CDR1 SNHLY, CDR2 FYNNEI. V trimming: 1 base; J trimming: 7 bases; junction bases outside the gene matches: 6. Patients were ineligible given autoimmune disease history or systemic immunosuppression. The method was immunoSEQ multiplex PCR; TCRdb's version includes in-frame clones alone and lacks a portion of them. The sample records approximately 70,000 clones, 75% to 90% being singletons. The sequenced sample was CD4+ or CD8+ T cells sorted from blood, obtained in a trial of the OX40 agonist ivuxolimab. This clonotype was obtained from an adult with an advanced solid tumor such as melanoma, head and neck, liver or kidney cancer. The V gene is TRBV2, the J gene TRBJ1-4, with 7 positions matching TRBD1. DNA for the CDR3: TGTGCCAGCAGTGAAGGACAGGGCGTGGGTGAAAAACTGTTTTTT. Protein product: CASSEGQGVGEKLFF.